The rows below give T cell receptor beta chains drawn from one sample of a study of post-analysis software for immune sequencing data. One entry per CDR3 protein, called by TCRdb with MiXCR from the PCR reads. Here the sample spans fewer than 850,000 distinct CDR3 sequences, approximately 30% being singletons. The sample was blood. The receptors here all came from a girl aged 10 to 17 with multiple sclerosis. Both conserved end residues are part of each CDR3. The order of the fields is V gene, D gene, J gene, clone size, CDR3 DNA, CDR3 protein. D genes are given only for firm matches. Clone size appears in some rows only: once, few, many, or a class for an expanded clone.

v_gene: TRBV9
d_gene: TRBD1
j_gene: TRBJ2-6
abundance: few
CDR3nt: TGTGCCAGCAGTACTAAGAGGACAGGGCGAATCTCTGGGGCCAACGTCCTGACTTTC
CDR3aa: CASSTKRTGRISGANVLTF

v_gene: TRBV10-3
d_gene: NA
j_gene: TRBJ2-4
abundance: many
CDR3nt: TGTGCCATCAGTCCGGGGTTGGACATTCAGTACTTC
CDR3aa: CAISPGLDIQYF

v_gene: TRBV7-8
d_gene: NA
j_gene: TRBJ2-2
abundance: once
CDR3nt: TGTGCCAGCAGCTCGTGGGCCGGGGAGCTGTTTTTT
CDR3aa: CASSSWAGELFF

v_gene: TRBV20-1
d_gene: NA
j_gene: TRBJ2-7
abundance: NA
CDR3nt: TGCAGTGCTCGGTCTGAAACGGGATCAGGGTTAAACGGGCTGTACTTC
CDR3aa: CSARSETGSGLNGLYF

v_gene: TRBV20-1
d_gene: NA
j_gene: TRBJ2-7
abundance: NA
CDR3nt: TGCAGTGCTAGACCCCGTGGCCTCGGGGGACCCTACGAGCAGTACTTC
CDR3aa: CSARPRGLGGPYEQYF

v_gene: TRBV20-1
d_gene: NA
j_gene: TRBJ2-1
abundance: few
CDR3nt: TGCAGTGCTTTCATCAATGAGCAGTTCTTC
CDR3aa: CSAFINEQFF

v_gene: TRBV18
d_gene: TRBD1
j_gene: TRBJ2-5
abundance: NA
CDR3nt: TGTGCCAGCTCGGAACCGGGACAGGGGAGAGAGACCCAGTACTTC
CDR3aa: CASSEPGQGRETQYF

v_gene: TRBV15
d_gene: NA
j_gene: TRBJ1-1
abundance: NA
CDR3nt: TGTGCCACCAGCAGAGCTTCCGAAGGGACTGAAGCTTTCTTT
CDR3aa: CATSRASEGTEAFF

v_gene: TRBV5-1
d_gene: NA
j_gene: TRBJ1-5
abundance: NA
CDR3nt: TGCGCCAGCAGCCTCTCGGGACTCCTTAATCAGCCCCAGCATTTT
CDR3aa: CASSLSGLLNQPQHF

v_gene: TRBV28
d_gene: NA
j_gene: TRBJ1-1
abundance: NA
CDR3nt: TGTGCCAGCAGTTTAGGGGGAGGTTGGCGGACTGAAGCTTTCTTT
CDR3aa: CASSLGGGWRTEAFF

v_gene: TRBV7-2
d_gene: NA
j_gene: TRBJ2-7
abundance: NA
CDR3nt: TGTGCCAGCAGCCCCCATACGTCTTACGAGCAGTACTTC
CDR3aa: CASSPHTSYEQYF

v_gene: TRBV12-3/TRBV12-4
d_gene: TRBD1
j_gene: TRBJ2-5
abundance: NA
CDR3nt: TGTGCCAGCAGGGGAGGACAGGGGCTACAAGAGACCCAGTACTTC
CDR3aa: CASRGGQGLQETQYF

v_gene: TRBV6-1
d_gene: TRBD1
j_gene: TRBJ1-2
abundance: few
CDR3nt: TGTGCCAGCAGTGGCCCTACAGGGGGGGAAAACTATGGCTACACCTTC
CDR3aa: CASSGPTGGENYGYTF

v_gene: TRBV6-5
d_gene: TRBD1
j_gene: TRBJ1-2
abundance: many
CDR3nt: TGTGCCAGCAGGGCAGGGGGTGGCTACACCTTC
CDR3aa: CASRAGGGYTF

v_gene: TRBV7-6
d_gene: NA
j_gene: TRBJ2-3
abundance: NA
CDR3nt: TGTGCCAGCAAGGGGTTTGCAGATACGCAGTATTTT
CDR3aa: CASKGFADTQYF

v_gene: TRBV7-9
d_gene: TRBD2
j_gene: TRBJ2-3
abundance: few
CDR3nt: TGTGCCAGCAGCGCAAGTAGCGGGATAGACACAGATACGCAGTATTTT
CDR3aa: CASSASSGIDTDTQYF

v_gene: TRBV12-3/TRBV12-4
d_gene: TRBD1
j_gene: TRBJ2-1
abundance: few
CDR3nt: TGTGCCAGCACTCTTAGCCGTGGGCAGGGGGCTCCTTACAATGAGCAGTTCTTC
CDR3aa: CASTLSRGQGAPYNEQFF